The clone carrying this T cell receptor beta chain was seen at least ten times. What it binds is not known. The ends lost 2 bases at V and 4 bases at J; junction bases unmatched: 15. Germline V CDR1 and CDR2: MNHEY, SVGEGT. This CDR3 comprises 18 residues. Those patients with uncontrolled infection, other autoimmune disease, pregnancy or lactation were excluded. The source of the sample is a study of T cells in Graves' hyperthyroidism and ophthalmopathy. Findings and limits, study-wide: Stable hyperthyroidism was separated from ophthalmopathy by a model based on 13 V-J features.

RNA transcripts gave rise to amplified TCR beta CDR3 regions. HTBI primers were the set used in a first-round RT-PCR of the TCR CDR3. TCRdb analysed the multiplex PCR reads with MiXCR anew, one entry per CDR3 protein. The table shows around 380,000 distinct CDR3 sequences, with around an eighth occurring only once. J is TRBJ2-7 and V is TRBV6-2 or TRBV6-3, with 9 bases matching TRBD1. Sequencing was performed on blood. The source is a man aged 30 to 45 with Graves' hyperthyroidism that later progressed to Graves' ophthalmopathy. CDR3 bases: TGTGCCAGCAGTTACACCCCCACCATGGACAGGGGTGGATACGAGCAGTACTTC. This translates into CASSYTPTMDRGGYEQYF.